These 27 T cell receptor beta chains were all obtained from the same sample, sequenced in a study of blood T cell repertoires in COVID-19 (dated by TCRdb to the early 2020s). Library construction relied on the immunoSEQ multiplex PCR assay. What TCRdb holds here is the immuneACCESS table cut down to in-frame rearrangements. Part of the clones is not present; checked against another copy, under half of the missing clones reflect an unresolved V gene, and the others are unexplained. This sample lists some 170,000 clones; roughly 87% were detected once. Over 0.95% of the sample is held by the ten biggest clonotypes. Sequencing input: PBMCs or T cells enriched from blood (not recorded which). The receptors stem from a human donor with acute COVID-19. The donor label of this sample is uncertain.

The chain employs TRBV5-1 and TRBJ2-3; possibly TRBD2 for D (7 bases). Trimming removed 4 bases at V and 4 bases at J, with 16 bases between. Per germline, CDR1 SGHRS and CDR2 YFSETQ. The CDR3 is made up of 15 amino acids. The CDR3 region is CASSPRGGGPDTQYF. DNA for the CDR3: TGCGCCAGCAGCCCGAGGGGCGGGGGCCCAGATACGCAGTATTTT.

This chain links TRBV9 with TRBJ2-3; 8 bases match TRBD2. The ends lost 4 bases at V and 3 bases at J; junction bases unmatched: 7. This CDR3 comprises 15 residues. Germline V CDR1 and CDR2: SGDLS, YYNGEE. CDR3 sequence: CASSSGGAWTDTQYF. The CDR3 nucleotides read TGTGCCAGCAGCTCCGGGGGGGCGTGGACAGATACGCAGTATTTT.

The V gene is TRBV9, the J gene TRBJ2-1; 11 bases align to TRBD2. Germline loops: CDR1 SGDLS, CDR2 YYNGEE. The CDR3 is 13 amino acids. V dropped 5 bases and J dropped 8; count of bases not matched to a gene: 3. The CDR3 bases are TGTGCCAGCAGTAGCGGGGGGGCCGATGAGCAGTTCTTC. The encoded protein is CASSSGGADEQFF.

The V and J genes are TRBV5-4 and TRBJ1-4; unclear D gene. The V and J ends lost 4 bases and 3 bases respectively, with 16 bases between them. CDR3 length equals 16 residues. Germline CDR1 reads SGHNT; CDR2 reads YYREEE (reference sequence). In nucleotides, the CDR3 is TGTGCCAGCAGCGTTTCTCCAGAGGCACCTAATGAAAAACTGTTTTTT. Encoded protein: CASSVSPEAPNEKLFF.

Only one count was recorded for this clone. The chain links TRBV6-1 to TRBJ1-4, with D unresolved. The germline gives CDR1 MNHNS, CDR2 SASEGT. Between the trimmed V and J ends, which lost 1 base and 5 bases, there was a span of 8 bases. This CDR3 is 14 amino acids long. In DNA form, the CDR3 reads TGTGCCAGCAGTGAAGGGCGAGGGAATGAAAAACTGTTTTTT. Amino acids: CASSEGRGNEKLFF.

The rearrangement joins TRBV9 to TRBJ2-5, with 8 bases aligning to TRBD1. The CDR3 length is 15 residues. V was clipped by 6 bases and J by 5 bases; unmatched bases: 12. Germline lookup yields CDR1 SGDLS and CDR2 YYNGEE. The chain's CDR3 is CASNPSGGDGETQYF. As DNA, the CDR3 is TGTGCCAGCAACCCTTCAGGGGGCGATGGGGAGACCCAGTACTTC.

The chain couples TRBV14 to TRBJ1-3, with D uncertain. In germline, CDR1 is SGHDN, CDR2 FVKESK. The CDR3 extends over 14 amino acids. The V and J ends lost 5 bases and 0 bases respectively, with 8 bases between them. CDR3 protein: CASSYQDSGNTIYF. Here the CDR3 DNA reads TGTGCCAGCAGCTACCAGGACTCTGGAAACACCATATATTTT. Variable domain in full (rest from reference TRBV14 and TRBJ1-3): EAGVTQFPSHSVIEKGQTVTLRCDPISGHDNLYWYRRVMGKEIKFLLHFVKESKQDESGMPNNRFLAERTGGTYSTLKVQPAELEDSGVYFCASSYQDSGNTIYFGEGSWLTVV.

This clone showed up just a few times. The chain has TRBV6-5 and TRBJ1-2; a weak D match, TRBD1 (6 bases). Trimming removed 2 bases at V and 7 bases at J, with 17 bases between. This CDR3 has 15 amino acids. Germline lookup yields CDR1 MNHEY and CDR2 SVGAGI. The CDR3 loop is CASSYGIQGVSGYTF. The CDR3 bases are TGTGCCAGCAGTTACGGCATACAGGGAGTCTCTGGCTACACCTTC.

The chain has TRBV13 and TRBJ2-5; D uncertain. The CDR3 has 14 residues. Per the germline V gene, CDR1 is PRHDT and CDR2 is FYEKMQ (reference sequence). V was trimmed by 0 bases and J by 5 bases, leaving 10 bases between them. The CDR3 loop reads CASSLGAGSETQYF. DNA of the CDR3: TGTGCCAGCAGCTTAGGGGCAGGATCGGAGACCCAGTACTTC.

The DNA of the CDR3 is TGTGCCAGCAGTGATTGGGGACAGAAAAATAGCAATCAGCCCCAGCATTTT. It is translated as CASSDWGQKNSNQPQHF. This chain links TRBV6-4 with TRBJ1-5; 7 bases fit TRBD1. CDR1 and CDR2 (germline): MRHNA, SNTAGT. This CDR3 is 17 amino acids long. With 3 bases clipped from V and 0 bases from J, the junction kept 8 bases outside the gene matches.

The gene calls are TRBV2 and TRBJ2-7, with 9 nucleotides matching TRBD1. This CDR3 is 11 amino acids long. With V trimmed by 6 bases and J by 9 bases, 3 bases remained unmatched. The germline CDR1 and CDR2 sequences are SNHLY and FYNNEI. CDR3 sequence: CASSRQGGQYF. CDR3 nucleotides: TGTGCCAGCAGCCGACAGGGGGGGCAGTACTTC.

The count of this clone is one. One end of the junction fails to match germline, which may point to a read error. V and J are TRBV6-1 and TRBJ1-1; D ambiguous. The germline V gene encodes CDR1 MNHNS and CDR2 SASEGT. The CDR3 has 10 residues. CDR3 nucleotides: TGTGCCAGCATTGAAGACTTAGCTTTCTTT. Translating it yields CASIEDLAFF.

The count of this clone is one. V usage is TRBV15 and J usage is TRBJ1-1; no clear D. Germline V CDR1 and CDR2: LNHNV, YYDKDF (reference sequence). Trimming removed 1 base at V and 7 bases at J, with 13 bases between. The CDR3 contains 14 residues. This CDR3 is CATSRAAVGSEAFF. CDR3 DNA: TGTGCCACCAGCAGAGCAGCGGTTGGCAGTGAAGCTTTCTTT.

The rearrangement uses TRBV4-1 and TRBJ1-1; perhaps TRBD1 as D (5 bases). This CDR3 spans 14 amino acids. Germline CDR1 is MGHRA and CDR2 is YSYEKL. V lost 1 base, J lost 2 bases, and 8 bases lay in between. CDR3 in amino acids: CASSQAGGNTEAFF. DNA for the CDR3: TGCGCCAGCAGCCAAGCCGGGGGAAACACTGAAGCTTTCTTT.

In this sample, this clone turned up once. V is TRBV5-4 and J is TRBJ2-5, with 8 bases aligning to TRBD1. Germline values: CDR1 SGHNT, CDR2 YYREEE (reference sequence). The V segment lost 0 bases and the J segment 2 bases; nucleotides outside the gene matches: 0. The CDR3 runs to 14 residues. This CDR3 is CASSLGDRQETQYF. The CDR3 region has the DNA TGTGCCAGCAGCTTGGGGGACAGGCAAGAGACCCAGTACTTC.

This sequence joins TRBV7-3 and TRBJ2-5; 9 bases match TRBD2. The CDR3 has 16 amino acids. Germline assignment: CDR1 SGHTA and CDR2 FQGTGA. The V and J ends lost 5 bases and 11 bases, in that order; junction bases with no gene match: 18. The CDR3 spells CASSPMTVGLAGPQYF. In nucleotides, the CDR3 is TGTGCCAGCAGCCCAATGACTGTCGGCCTAGCGGGGCCGCAGTACTTC.

The rearrangement joins TRBV11-2 to TRBJ1-6; TRBD1 is a possible D gene (6 bases). CDR3 length equals 14 residues. Trimming removed 1 base at V and 10 bases at J, with 11 bases between. Per germline, CDR1 SGHAT and CDR2 FQNNGV. CDR3 DNA: TGTGCCAGCAGCTTAGCCCTACAGGGCTCACCCCTCCACTTT. It codes for CASSLALQGSPLHF.

CDR3 region: CASSPGLDFYEQYF. CDR3 nucleotides: TGCGCCAGCAGCCCCGGACTCGATTTCTACGAGCAGTACTTC. The chain uses TRBV4-1 and TRBJ2-7; D may be TRBD2 (5 bases). This CDR3 has 14 residues. V was cut by 4 bases and J by 3 bases, with 13 bases left in between. Germline V gene sequence: CDR1 MGHRA, CDR2 YSYEKL.

This clone was seen once. The chain links TRBV5-1 to TRBJ2-2, with 8 nucleotides matching TRBD1. J lost 5 bases, V lost 2 bases, and 5 bases had no gene match. Germline V lookup: CDR1 SGHRS, CDR2 YFSETQ. The CDR3 length is 15 residues. The CDR3 DNA sequence: TGCGCCAGCAGCTTTTGGACAGGGCGGACCGGGGAGCTGTTTTTT. This encodes CASSFWTGRTGELFF.

This clone has only one observation. V and J are TRBV30 and TRBJ1-2; TRBD1 aligns across 8 bases. The CDR3 has 14 amino acids. Germline trimming cut 4 bases from V and 6 bases from J; bases unmatched to any gene: 10. Germline V gene data show CDR1 as GTSNPN and CDR2 as SVGIG (reference sequence). The CDR3 DNA reads as TGTGCCTGGACGATCACAGGGGGTCAGAATGGCTACACCTTC. Protein product: CAWTITGGQNGYTF.

This chain links TRBV5-8 with TRBJ2-7; 10 bases are a match to TRBD1. CDR1 and CDR2 (germline): SGHTS, YDEGEE. There are 15 residues in the CDR3. V trimming: 4 bases; J trimming: 3 bases; junction bases outside the gene matches: 7. CDR3 sequence reads: CASSLGQGGLYEQYF. The CDR3 region has the DNA TGTGCCAGCAGCCTTGGACAGGGGGGACTCTACGAGCAGTACTTC.

The CDR3 DNA reads TGTGCCAGCTCCCCCCGGGGGGGCAATGAGCAGTTCTTC. Protein: CASSPRGGNEQFF. The chain has TRBV18 and TRBJ2-1; 8 positions agree with TRBD2. Germline assignment: CDR1 KGHSH and CDR2 LQKENI. The CDR3 length is 13 residues. Trimming at V came to 6 bases and at J to 6 bases, leaving 4 bases not matched to a gene.

This clone was found a few times. This chain links TRBV20-1 with TRBJ1-4; no clear D gene. Trimming took 6 bases from V and 5 from J, leaving 7 bases between them. The CDR3 spans 11 residues. Germline-derived CDR1 and CDR2 are DFQATT and SNEGSKA (reference sequence). CDR3 loop: CSAWRNEKLFF. The CDR3 coding sequence is TGCAGTGCGTGGCGGAATGAAAAACTGTTTTTT.

The chain links TRBV19 to TRBJ2-5; D perhaps matches TRBD2 (5 bases). V shed 1 base and J shed 7 bases, with 7 bases lying between them. Looked up from germline, CDR1 is LNHDA and CDR2 is SQIVND (reference sequence). This CDR3 contains 12 residues. Here the CDR3 DNA reads TGTGCCAGTAGTATAGCCGGAGGGACCCAGTACTTC. Translated: CASSIAGGTQYF.

This clone was observed once. This sequence joins TRBV29-1 and TRBJ2-7, with a possible D match to TRBD1 (7 bases). Deletions cut 5 bases from V and 3 bases from J, with 17 bases between. CDR1 is SQVTM, CDR2 ANQGSEA, per germline. This CDR3 contains 14 residues. CDR3 sequence (DNA): TGCAGCGTTAGCAGGGGGGTCCGGGTCTACGAGCAGTACTTC. Translated, it gives CSVSRGVRVYEQYF.

The chain is built from TRBV4-3 and TRBJ1-1; D uncertain. CDR1 is LGHNA and CDR2 is YSLEER in the germline V gene. The CDR3 runs to 15 residues. V dropped 6 bases and J dropped 2 bases, with 16 bases sitting between them. CDR3 coding DNA: TGCGCCAGCAGGCAGATGGCTGCGGTAAACACTGAAGCTTTCTTT. Its protein product is CASRQMAAVNTEAFF.

The chain combines TRBV27 with TRBJ1-6; 11 nucleotides match TRBD1. The CDR3 has 17 residues. With 2 bases clipped from V and 6 bases from J, the junction kept 6 bases outside the gene matches. Germline CDR1 reads MNHEY; CDR2 reads SMNVEV (reference sequence). The CDR3 DNA is TGTGCCAGCAGTTTAGCAGGACAGGGGGCTGGTAATTCACCCCTCCACTTT. Amino acid sequence: CASSLAGQGAGNSPLHF.